This T cell receptor (beta chain) was sequenced during a study of blood T cells in healthy people across ages (dated by TCRdb to 2013 to 2016). For the study in its entirety: In model experiments, template switching captured about one uniquely barcoded TCR beta cDNA molecule for every two T cells. The donors were split into four age groups: young (average approximately 16 years), middle-aged (roughly 40), aged (over 55) and long-lived (about 74). To avoid experimental bias, donors of different ages were distributed randomly across sequencing lanes. Using the same blood draw, the study looked at two additional independent replicas of 1 million unique cDNA reads for two donors, one aged 18 to 30 and the other aged 80 or older. Using deep sequencing normalized with unique cDNA molecular identifiers, the study measured how TCR beta repertoire diversity changes with age.

V drops 6 bases and J drops 2 bases, leaving 20 bases in between. Including cysteine and phenylalanine, the CDR3 has 17 amino acids. Here the CDR3 DNA is all that survives: 51 bases in frame from base 1. From the germline V gene (reference sequence), CDR1 is LNHNV and CDR2 is YYDKDF. Library preparation employed 5' RACE. For sequencing, an Illumina HiSeq 2500 was employed. A second PCR of about 6 to 12 cycles was run with a J-beta primer mix and a sample-barcoded 5' primer. Each TCR beta cDNA molecule received a unique molecular identifier from a template-switch 5' adaptor carrying 12 random nucleotides. At least 2.5 million CDR3-containing paired-end reads were obtained from each sample. The Mint cDNA synthesis kit, primed by a TRBC-specific oligonucleotide, was used to synthesize first-strand cDNA from all RNA. Following uracil-DNA glycosylase treatment, all cDNA underwent a first 18-cycle PCR with the universal primers M1SS and BC2_uni_R. Under the source paper's analysis protocol: Each sample was normalized by randomly selecting 1 million high-quality reads, each carrying a distinct molecular identifier. Instead of being binned into consensus sequences, reads that shared molecular identifiers were thrown out. MiTCR, with a Q25 quality threshold and the strictest error-elimination algorithm, was used for CDR3 identification, clonotype clustering and error correction. A nonparametric unseen species model using Euler transformation provided a lower-bound estimate of total TCR beta diversity. Using fastp trimming at Q25 and MiXCR clonotype assembly, TCRdb reanalyzed the public sequencing data and kept in-frame beta chains. Rows merge per CDR3 protein into single entries with the most common DNA and genes. The V and J calls, along with clone size, are taken from TCRdb and not from the paper's own processing. Within this sample are more than 800,000 distinct CDR3 sequences, with roughly 26% of them counted one time only. Around 15% of the sample is taken by the ten largest.

The 39 donors, aged 6 to 90 years, were systemically healthy Caucasian individuals from Russia. Roughly 9 milliliters of peripheral blood were drawn from each donor into EDTA-treated Vacutainer tubes. Ficoll-Paque density-gradient centrifugation was used to isolate PBMCs, with at least 7 million per sample. Trizol reagent was used to extract total RNA from the PBMCs, yielding at least 5 micrograms per sample. For every donor, flow cytometry on a PBMC aliquot measured the percentage of naive CD45RAhigh/CD27high T cells. Of note for this clonotype: It has no known antigen specificity. A much more abundant neighbour one base away suggests this may be a read error.

Broad study findings and their caveats: Estimates of total diversity from one million sequenced T cells were regarded as lower bounds and underestimates. Donor CMV infection status was unknown, potentially confounding age-related changes in expanded clonotypes. The long-lived group showed more naive CD4+ T cells, fewer expanded clones and increased TCR diversity than the aged group, suggesting age selection. Bulk unsorted PBMC profiling prevented conclusive comparison of naive and antigen-experienced compartments. There was a strong correlation between observed TCR beta diversity and the percentage of naive T cells measured by flow cytometry. Observed TCR beta diversity per million T cells fell roughly linearly with age, and a significant reduction was already apparent by age roughly 40.

The sequencing input was blood. The V and J segments used are TRBV15 and TRBJ1-5, with the D gene not clear enough to name. This TCR derives from an elderly woman in good health. The DNA sequence is given as TGTGCCACCAGGAGGCCAGCGGGCGCCGGGGGCAATCAGCCCCAGCATTTT. Its amino acids are CATRRPAGAGGNQPQHF.